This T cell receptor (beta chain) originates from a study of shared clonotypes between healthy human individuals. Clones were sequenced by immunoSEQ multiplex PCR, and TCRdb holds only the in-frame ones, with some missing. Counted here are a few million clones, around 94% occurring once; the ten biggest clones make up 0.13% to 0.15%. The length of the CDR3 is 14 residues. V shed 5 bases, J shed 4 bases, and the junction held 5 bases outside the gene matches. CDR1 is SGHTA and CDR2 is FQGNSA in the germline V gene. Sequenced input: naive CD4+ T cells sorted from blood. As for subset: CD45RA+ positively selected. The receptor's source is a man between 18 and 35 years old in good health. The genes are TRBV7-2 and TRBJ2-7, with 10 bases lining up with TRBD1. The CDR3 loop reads CASSKRTGGYEQYF. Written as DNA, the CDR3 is TGTGCCAGCAGCAAAAGGACAGGGGGTTACGAGCAGTACTTC.